This TCR beta chain appears in the sequencing data of a study of T cells in Graves' hyperthyroidism and ophthalmopathy. Findings of the study overall: Blood also carried most thyroid clonotypes expanded above 0.001.

V lost 0 bases to trimming and J lost 0 bases, with 11 bases between them. The CDR3 has 16 residues. Germline CDR1 SGDLS, CDR2 YYNGEE. RNA transcripts were the template for amplifying TCR beta CDR3 regions. A set of HTBI primers served as the primers for a first-round RT-PCR of the TCR CDR3. Each CDR3 protein gets one entry after TCRdb re-called the multiplex PCR reads with MiXCR. The sample records roughly 740,000 distinct CDR3 sequences, around 15% being singletons. Uncontrolled infection, other autoimmune disease, pregnancy or lactation led to exclusion. This clonotype occurred many times. Its antigen is unknown.

The receptor comes from a man in his late teens or twenties with Graves' hyperthyroidism. This chain uses TRBV9 with TRBJ2-3, with a weak D call TRBD2 (6 bases). Sequenced input: blood. CDR3 region: CASSVGGSGSTDTQYF. CDR3 in DNA: TGTGCCAGCAGCGTAGGGGGCAGCGGGAGCACAGATACGCAGTATTTT.